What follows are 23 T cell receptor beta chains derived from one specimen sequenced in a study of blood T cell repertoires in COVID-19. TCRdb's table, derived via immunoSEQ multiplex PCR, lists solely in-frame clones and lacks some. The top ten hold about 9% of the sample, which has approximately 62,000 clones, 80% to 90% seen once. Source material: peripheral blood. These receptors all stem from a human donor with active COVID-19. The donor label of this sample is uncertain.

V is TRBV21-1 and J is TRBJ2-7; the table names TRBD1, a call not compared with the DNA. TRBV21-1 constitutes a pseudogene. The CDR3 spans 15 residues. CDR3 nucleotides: TGTGCCAGCCCCACCAAACAGGGGGCTGCCTACGAGCAGTACTTC. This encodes CASPTKQGAAYEQYF.

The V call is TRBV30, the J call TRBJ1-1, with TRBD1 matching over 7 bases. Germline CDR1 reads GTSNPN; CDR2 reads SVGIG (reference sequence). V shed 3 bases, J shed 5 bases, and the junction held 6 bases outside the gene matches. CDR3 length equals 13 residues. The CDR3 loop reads CAWSQTGWTEAFF. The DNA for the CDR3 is TGTGCCTGGAGCCAGACAGGGTGGACTGAAGCTTTCTTT. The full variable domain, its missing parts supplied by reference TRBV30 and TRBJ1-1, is SQTIHQWPATLVQPVGSPLSLECTVEGTSNPNLYWYRQAAGRGLQLLFYSVGIGQISSEVPQNLSASRPQDRQFILSSKKLLLSDSGFYLCAWSQTGWTEAFFGQGTRLTVV.

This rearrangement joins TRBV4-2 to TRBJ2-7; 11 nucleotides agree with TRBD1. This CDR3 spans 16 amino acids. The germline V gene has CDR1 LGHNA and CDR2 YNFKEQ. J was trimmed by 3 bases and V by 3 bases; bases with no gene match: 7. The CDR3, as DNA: TGTGCCAGCAGCCATACCGGGACAGGGGGGATCTACGAGCAGTACTTC. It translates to CASSHTGTGGIYEQYF.

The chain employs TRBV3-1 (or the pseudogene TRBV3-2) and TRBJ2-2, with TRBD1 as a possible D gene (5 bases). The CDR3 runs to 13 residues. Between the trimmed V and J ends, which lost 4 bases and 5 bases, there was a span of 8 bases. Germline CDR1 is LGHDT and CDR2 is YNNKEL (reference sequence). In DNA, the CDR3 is TGTGCCAGCAGCCCATCAGGGACCGGGGAGCTGTTTTTT. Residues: CASSPSGTGELFF.

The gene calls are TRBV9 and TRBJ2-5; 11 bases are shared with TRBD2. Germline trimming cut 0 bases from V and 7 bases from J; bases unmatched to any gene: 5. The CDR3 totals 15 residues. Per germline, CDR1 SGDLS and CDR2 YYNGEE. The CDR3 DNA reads TGTGCCAGCAGCGTAGCTAGCGGGGGGTTGGTGACCCAGTACTTC. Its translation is CASSVASGGLVTQYF.

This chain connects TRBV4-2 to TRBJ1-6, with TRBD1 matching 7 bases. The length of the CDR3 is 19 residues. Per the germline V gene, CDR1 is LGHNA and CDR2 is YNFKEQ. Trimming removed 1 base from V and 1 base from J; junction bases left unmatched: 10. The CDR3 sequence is CASSQASGGRGSYNSPLHF. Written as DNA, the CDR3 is TGTGCCAGCAGCCAAGCGTCAGGGGGAAGAGGGTCCTATAATTCACCCCTCCACTTT.

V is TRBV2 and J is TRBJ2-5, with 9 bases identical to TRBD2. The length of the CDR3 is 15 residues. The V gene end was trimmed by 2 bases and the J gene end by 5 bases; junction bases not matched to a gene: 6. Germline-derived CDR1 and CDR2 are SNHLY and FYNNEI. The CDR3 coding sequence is TGTGCCAGCAGTGAACCGCGGGGGGGCCCGGAGACCCAGTACTTC. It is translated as CASSEPRGGPETQYF.

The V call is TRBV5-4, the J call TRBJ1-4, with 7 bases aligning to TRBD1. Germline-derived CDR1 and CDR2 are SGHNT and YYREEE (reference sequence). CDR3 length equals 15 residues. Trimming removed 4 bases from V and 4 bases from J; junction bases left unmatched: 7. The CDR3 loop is CASSPGQAFNEKLFF. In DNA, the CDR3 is TGTGCCAGCAGCCCCGGACAGGCGTTTAATGAAAAACTGTTTTTT. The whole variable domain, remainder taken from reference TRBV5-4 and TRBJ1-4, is ETGVTQSPTHLIKTRGQQVTLRCSSQSGHNTVSWYQQALGQGPQFIFQYYREEENGRGNFPPRFSGLQFPNYSSELNVNALELDDSALYLCASSPGQAFNEKLFFGSGTQLSVL.

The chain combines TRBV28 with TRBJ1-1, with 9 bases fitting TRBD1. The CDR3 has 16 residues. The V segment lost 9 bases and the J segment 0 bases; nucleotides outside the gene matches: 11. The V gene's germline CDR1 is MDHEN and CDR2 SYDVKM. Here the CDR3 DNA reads TGTGCCAGTCATTCAGAAGGACAGGGGATGAACACTGAAGCTTTCTTT. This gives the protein CASHSEGQGMNTEAFF. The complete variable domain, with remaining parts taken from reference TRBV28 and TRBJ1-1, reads DVKVTQSSRYLVKRTGEKVFLECVQDMDHENMFWYRQDPGLGLRLIYFSYDVKMKEKGDIPEGYSVSREKKERFSLILESASTNQTSMYLCASHSEGQGMNTEAFFGQGTRLTVV.

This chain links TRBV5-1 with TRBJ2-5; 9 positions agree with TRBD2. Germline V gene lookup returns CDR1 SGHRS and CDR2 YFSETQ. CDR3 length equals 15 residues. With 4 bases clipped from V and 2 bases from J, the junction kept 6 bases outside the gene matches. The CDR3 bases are TGCGCCAGCAGCCTGACTAGCGGCCTTCAAGAGACCCAGTACTTC. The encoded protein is CASSLTSGLQETQYF.

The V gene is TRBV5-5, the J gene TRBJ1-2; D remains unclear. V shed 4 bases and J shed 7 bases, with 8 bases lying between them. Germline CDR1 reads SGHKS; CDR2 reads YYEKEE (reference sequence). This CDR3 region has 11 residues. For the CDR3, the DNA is TGTGCCAGCAGCGCAGACACTGGCTACACCTTC. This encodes CASSADTGYTF. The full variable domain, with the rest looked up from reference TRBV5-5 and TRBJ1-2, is DAGVTQSPTHLIKTRGQQVTLRCSPISGHKSVSWYQQVLGQGPQFIFQYYEKEERGRGNFPDRFSARQFPNYSSELNVNALLLGDSALYLCASSADTGYTFGSGTRLTVV.

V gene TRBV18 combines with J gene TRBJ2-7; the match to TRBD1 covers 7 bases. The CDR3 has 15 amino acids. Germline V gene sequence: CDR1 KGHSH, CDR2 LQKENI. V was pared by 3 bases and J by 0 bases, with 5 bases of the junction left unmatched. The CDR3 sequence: CASSPGTDNSYEQYF. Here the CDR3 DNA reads TGTGCCAGCTCACCTGGGACAGATAACTCCTACGAGCAGTACTTC.

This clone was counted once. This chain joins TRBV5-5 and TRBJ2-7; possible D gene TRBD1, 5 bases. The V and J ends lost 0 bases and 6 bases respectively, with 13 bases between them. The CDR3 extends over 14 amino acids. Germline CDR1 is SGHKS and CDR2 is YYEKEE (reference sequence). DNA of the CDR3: TGTGCCAGCAGCTTGGAGGGCAGGGTGGGCGAGCAGTACTTC. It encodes CASSLEGRVGEQYF.

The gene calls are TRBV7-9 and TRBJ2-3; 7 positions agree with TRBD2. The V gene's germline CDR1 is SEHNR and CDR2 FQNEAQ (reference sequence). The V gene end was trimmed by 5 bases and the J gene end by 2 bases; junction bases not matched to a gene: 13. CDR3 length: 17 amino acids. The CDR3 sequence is CASSPPGSGINTDTQYF. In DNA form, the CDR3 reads TGTGCCAGCAGCCCGCCGGGAAGCGGGATTAACACAGATACGCAGTATTTT.

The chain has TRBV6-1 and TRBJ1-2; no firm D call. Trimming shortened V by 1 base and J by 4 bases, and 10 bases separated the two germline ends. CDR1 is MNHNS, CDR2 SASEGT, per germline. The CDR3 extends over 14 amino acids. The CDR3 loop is CASSEVDGLYGYTF. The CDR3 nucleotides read TGTGCCAGCAGTGAAGTGGACGGACTCTATGGCTACACCTTC.

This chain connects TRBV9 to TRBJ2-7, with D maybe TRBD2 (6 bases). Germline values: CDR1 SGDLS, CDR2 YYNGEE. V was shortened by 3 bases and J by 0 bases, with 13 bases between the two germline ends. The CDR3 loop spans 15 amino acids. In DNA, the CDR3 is TGTGCCAGCAGCGCTGAGGGACTCAGCTCCTACGAGCAGTACTTC. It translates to CASSAEGLSSYEQYF.

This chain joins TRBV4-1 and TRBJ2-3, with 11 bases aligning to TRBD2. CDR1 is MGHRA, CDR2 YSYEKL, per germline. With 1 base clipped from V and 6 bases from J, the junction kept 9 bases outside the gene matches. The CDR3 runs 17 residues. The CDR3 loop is CASSQGRLAGGGDTQYF. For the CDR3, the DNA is TGCGCCAGCAGCCAAGGAAGGCTAGCGGGGGGAGGGGATACGCAGTATTTT.

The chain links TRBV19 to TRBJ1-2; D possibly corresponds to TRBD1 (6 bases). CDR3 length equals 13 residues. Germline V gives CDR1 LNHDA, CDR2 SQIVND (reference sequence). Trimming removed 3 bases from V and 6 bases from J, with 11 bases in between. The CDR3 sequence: CASSIPGGHGYTF. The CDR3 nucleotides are TGTGCCAGTAGTATCCCGGGGGGGCATGGCTACACCTTC.

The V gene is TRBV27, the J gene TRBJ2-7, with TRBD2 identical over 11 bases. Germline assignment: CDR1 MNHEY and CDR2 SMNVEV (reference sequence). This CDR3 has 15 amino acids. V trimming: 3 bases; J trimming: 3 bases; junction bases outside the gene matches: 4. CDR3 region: CASSFGTSGGYEQYF. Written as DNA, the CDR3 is TGTGCCAGCAGTTTTGGGACTAGCGGAGGCTACGAGCAGTACTTC.

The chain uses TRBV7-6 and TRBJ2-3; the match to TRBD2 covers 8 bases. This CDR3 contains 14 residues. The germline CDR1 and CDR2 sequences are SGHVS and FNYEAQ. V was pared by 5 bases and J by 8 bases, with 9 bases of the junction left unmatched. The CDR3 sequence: CASSPDGTRSTQYF. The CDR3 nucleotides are TGTGCCAGCAGCCCCGACGGGACTAGGAGTACGCAGTATTTT.

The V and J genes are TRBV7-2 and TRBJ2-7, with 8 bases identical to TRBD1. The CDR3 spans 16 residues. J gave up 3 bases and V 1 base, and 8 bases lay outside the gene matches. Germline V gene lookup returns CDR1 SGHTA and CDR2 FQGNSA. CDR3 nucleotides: TGTGCCAGCAGCTTAGGTAGGACAGGGAGTTACTACGAGCAGTACTTC. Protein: CASSLGRTGSYYEQYF.

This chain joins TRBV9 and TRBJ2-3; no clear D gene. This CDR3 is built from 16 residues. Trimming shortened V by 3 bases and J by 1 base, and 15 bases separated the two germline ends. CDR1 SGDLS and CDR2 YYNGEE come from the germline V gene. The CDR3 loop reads CASSERIVLGTDTQYF. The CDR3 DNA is TGTGCCAGCAGCGAACGCATAGTTCTCGGCACAGATACGCAGTATTTT.

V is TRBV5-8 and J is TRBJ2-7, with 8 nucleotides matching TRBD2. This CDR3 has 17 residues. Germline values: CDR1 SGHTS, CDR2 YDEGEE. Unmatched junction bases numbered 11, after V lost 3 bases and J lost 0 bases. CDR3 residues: CASSSQHYGTSSYEQYF. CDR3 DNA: TGTGCCAGCAGCTCACAACACTACGGGACTAGCTCCTACGAGCAGTACTTC.